This T cell receptor beta chain was sequenced in a study of cytomegalovirus exposure and HLA in healthy donors. In the PCR, 60 Vbeta and 13 Jbeta primers were used. The protocol was immunoSEQ multiplex PCR, while the TCRdb copy is restricted to in-frame clones and leaves out a portion. The sample consists of about 140,000 clones, approximately 72% of them appearing once. CDR3 size: 16 residues. Trimming cost V 3 bases and J 5 bases; bases outside gene matches: 5. Germline loops: CDR1 SEHNR, CDR2 FQNEAQ (reference sequence). The chain couples TRBV7-9 to TRBJ2-5; 14 bases match TRBD2. The receptor was derived from a woman in her sixties or seventies in good health and CMV-seronegative. Sequencing used PBMCs. CDR3 protein: CASSLTSGGARETQYF. The CDR3, as DNA: TGTGCCAGCAGCTTGACTAGCGGGGGGGCCCGGGAGACCCAGTACTTC. Full variable domain (missing parts from reference TRBV7-9 and TRBJ2-5): DTGVSQNPRHKITKRGQNVTFRCDPISEHNRLYWYRQTLGQGPEFLTYFQNEAQLEKSRLLSDRFSAERPKGSFSTLEIQRTEQGDSAMYLCASSLTSGGARETQYFGPGTRLLVL.